The present TCR beta chain was sequenced within a study of blood T cell repertoires in COVID-19. Overall study context: Donors in the United States, Italy and Spain gave samples during acute or convalescent COVID-19. PBMCs, B-cell-depleted T cells, or T cells were the source of the cDNA or gDNA that made up the material.

The data were produced by immunoSEQ multiplex PCR, yet TCRdb's version contains in-frame clones alone and is incomplete. The sample holds about 190,000 clones, approximately 78% seen once. Germline assignment: CDR1 SEHNR and CDR2 FQNEAQ (reference sequence). The CDR3 is 15 amino acids. With 2 bases removed from V and 3 bases from J, the gap between germline ends came to 13 bases. Source material: peripheral blood. The chain uses TRBV7-9 and TRBJ1-2; D might be TRBD1 (5 bases). This receptor was obtained from an elderly woman with active or convalescent COVID-19. CDR3 protein: CASSLLLRGDYGYTF. The CDR3, as DNA: TGTGCCAGCAGCTTATTGTTACGGGGGGACTATGGCTACACCTTC.